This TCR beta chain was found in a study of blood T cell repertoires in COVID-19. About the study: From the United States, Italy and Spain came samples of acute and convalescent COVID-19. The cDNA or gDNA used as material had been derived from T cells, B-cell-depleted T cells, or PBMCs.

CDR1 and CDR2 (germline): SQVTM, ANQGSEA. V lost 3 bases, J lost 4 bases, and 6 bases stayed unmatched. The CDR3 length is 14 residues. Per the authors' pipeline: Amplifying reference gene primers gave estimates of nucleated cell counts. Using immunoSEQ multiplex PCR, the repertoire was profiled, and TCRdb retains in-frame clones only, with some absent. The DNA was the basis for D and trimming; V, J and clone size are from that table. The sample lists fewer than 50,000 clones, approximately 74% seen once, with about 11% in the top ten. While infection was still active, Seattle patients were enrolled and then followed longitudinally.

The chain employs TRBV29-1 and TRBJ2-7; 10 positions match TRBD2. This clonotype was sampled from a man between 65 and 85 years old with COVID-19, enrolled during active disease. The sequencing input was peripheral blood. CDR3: CSVELASGRYEQYF. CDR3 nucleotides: TGCAGCGTTGAGCTCGCTAGCGGGAGATACGAGCAGTACTTC.